This T cell receptor (beta chain) was documented in a study of PD-1 blockade in classical Hodgkin lymphoma. General study points: The study reported lower baseline TCR diversity in newly diagnosed patients than in healthy donors. Patients newly diagnosed and complete responders had comparable baseline diversity. Significantly greater TCR diversity emerged by C4D1 in CD4+ cells but not CD8+ cells.

Assay: immunoSEQ multiplex PCR; the TCRdb copy retains only in-frame clones and omits some. The data show approximately 29,000 clones, with approximately 80% seen just once and roughly 20% held by the top ten. Time point in this sample: cycle 4 day 1 (C4D1), after 6 weeks of nivolumab. Relapses following autologous stem cell transplantation were seen in all patients, with brentuximab vedotin exposure varying. Turning to this clone: Its cognate antigen is unknown.

This CDR3 has 15 residues. Per the germline V gene, CDR1 is MDHEN and CDR2 is SYDVKM. Germline trimming cut 7 bases from V and 7 bases from J; bases unmatched to any gene: 9. The genes are TRBV28 and TRBJ2-2, with 10 nucleotides matching TRBD2. This TCR came from a human donor with classical Hodgkin lymphoma. The material was peripheral blood mononuclear cells (PBMCs), obtained before the fourth cycle of nivolumab. The CDR3 protein is CASKETSGFGGELFF. The DNA for the CDR3 is TGTGCCAGCAAAGAGACTAGCGGGTTTGGCGGGGAGCTGTTTTTT.